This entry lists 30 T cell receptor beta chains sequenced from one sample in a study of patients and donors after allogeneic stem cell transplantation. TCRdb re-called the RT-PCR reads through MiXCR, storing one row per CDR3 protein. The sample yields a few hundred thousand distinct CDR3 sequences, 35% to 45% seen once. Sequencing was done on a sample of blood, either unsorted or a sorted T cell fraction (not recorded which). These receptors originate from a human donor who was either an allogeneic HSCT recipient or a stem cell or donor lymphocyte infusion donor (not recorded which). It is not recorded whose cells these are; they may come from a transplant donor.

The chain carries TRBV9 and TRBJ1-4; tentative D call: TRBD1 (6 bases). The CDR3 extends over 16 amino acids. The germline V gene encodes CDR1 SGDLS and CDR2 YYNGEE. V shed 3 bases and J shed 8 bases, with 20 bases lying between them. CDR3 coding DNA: TGTGCCAGCAGCGCACCCAGCGTCAGGGGCGAAGAAAAACTGTTTTTT. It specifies CASSAPSVRGEEKLFF.

The CDR3 DNA follows: TGCAGCGTTGTGCTACTACCTACCGAGACCCAGTACTTC. Its translation is CSVVLLPTETQYF. The chain carries TRBV29-1 and TRBJ2-5; D call uncertain. The CDR3 consists of 13 residues. Germline V CDR1 and CDR2: SQVTM, ANQGSEA. V was pared by 4 bases and J by 5 bases, with 14 bases between. Full variable domain (remainder filled in from reference TRBV29-1 and TRBJ2-5): SAVISQKPSRDICQRGTSLTIQCQVDSQVTMMFWYRQQPGQSLTLIATANQGSEATYESGFVIDKFPISRPNLTFSTLTVSNMSPEDSSIYLCSVVLLPTETQYFGPGTRLLVL.

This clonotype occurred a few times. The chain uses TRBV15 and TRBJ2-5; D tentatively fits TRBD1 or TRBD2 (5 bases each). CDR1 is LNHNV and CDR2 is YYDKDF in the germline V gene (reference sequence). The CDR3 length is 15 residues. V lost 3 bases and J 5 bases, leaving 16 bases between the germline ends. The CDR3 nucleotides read TGTGCCACCAGCAGTCTTCTGGGGGTGAGTGAGACCCAGTACTTC. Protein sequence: CATSSLLGVSETQYF.

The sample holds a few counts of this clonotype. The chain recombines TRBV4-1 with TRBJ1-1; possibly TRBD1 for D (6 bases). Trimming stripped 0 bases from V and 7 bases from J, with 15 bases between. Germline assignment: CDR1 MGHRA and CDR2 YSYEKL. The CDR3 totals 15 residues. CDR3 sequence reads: CASSQEGPIGGEAFF. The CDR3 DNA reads TGCGCCAGCAGCCAAGAGGGTCCGATAGGGGGTGAAGCTTTCTTT.

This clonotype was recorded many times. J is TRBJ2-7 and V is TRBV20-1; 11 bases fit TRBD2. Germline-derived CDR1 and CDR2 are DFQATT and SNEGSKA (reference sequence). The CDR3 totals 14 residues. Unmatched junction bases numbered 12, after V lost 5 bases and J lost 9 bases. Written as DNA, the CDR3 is TGCAGTGCTTCCTCCATAGCGGGGGGGGCCGCGCAGTACTTC. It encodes CSASSIAGGAAQYF.

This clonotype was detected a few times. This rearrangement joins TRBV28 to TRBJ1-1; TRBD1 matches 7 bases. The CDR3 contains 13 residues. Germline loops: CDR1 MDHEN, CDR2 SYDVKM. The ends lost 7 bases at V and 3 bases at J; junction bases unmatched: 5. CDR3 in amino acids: CASIYRGDTEAFF. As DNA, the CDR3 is TGTGCCAGCATTTACAGGGGTGACACTGAAGCTTTCTTT.

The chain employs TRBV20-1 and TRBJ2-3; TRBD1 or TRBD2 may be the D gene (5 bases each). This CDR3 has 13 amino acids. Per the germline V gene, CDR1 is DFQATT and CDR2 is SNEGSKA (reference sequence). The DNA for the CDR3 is TGCAGGACCGGGACGGTGAGGCCAGATACGCAGTATTTT. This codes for CRTGTVRPDTQYF.

DNA of the CDR3: TGCGCCAGCAGCGGCTCCAGGGGAGTGGGGACTGAAGCTTTCTTT. As protein: CASSGSRGVGTEAFF. The chain joins TRBV5-1 to TRBJ1-1; TRBD1 is a possible D gene (6 bases). V was clipped by 4 bases and J by 5 bases, with 18 bases between them. Germline V gene sequence: CDR1 SGHRS, CDR2 YFSETQ. This CDR3 is 15 amino acids long.

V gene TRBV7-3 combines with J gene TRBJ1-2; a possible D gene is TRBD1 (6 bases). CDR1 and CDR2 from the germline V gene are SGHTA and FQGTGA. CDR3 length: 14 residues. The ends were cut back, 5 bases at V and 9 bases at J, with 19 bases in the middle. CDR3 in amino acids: CASSPGAGTVSYTF. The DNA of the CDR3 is TGTGCCAGCAGCCCGGGGGCCGGGACCGTGAGCTACACCTTC.

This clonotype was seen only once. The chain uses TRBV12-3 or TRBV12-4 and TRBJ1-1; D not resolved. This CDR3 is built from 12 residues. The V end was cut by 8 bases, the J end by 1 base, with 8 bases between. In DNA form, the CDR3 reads TGTGCCAGCCGACATCCGAACACTGAAGCTTTCTTT. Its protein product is CASRHPNTEAFF.

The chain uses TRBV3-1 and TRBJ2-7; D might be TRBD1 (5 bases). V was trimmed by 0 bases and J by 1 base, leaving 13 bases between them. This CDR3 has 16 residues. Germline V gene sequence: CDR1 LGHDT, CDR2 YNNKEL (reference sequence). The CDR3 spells CASSQESTAYSYEQYF. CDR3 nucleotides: TGTGCCAGCAGCCAAGAATCGACAGCCTATTCCTACGAGCAGTACTTC.

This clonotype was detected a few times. The CDR3 DNA is TGTGCCAGCAGCTCAGCCGACAGGGTAGGGGAGACCCAGTACTTC. Translating gives CASSSADRVGETQYF. This rearrangement joins TRBV7-2 to TRBJ2-5; TRBD1 matches 7 bases. This CDR3 contains 15 residues. V shed 4 bases and J 5 bases; nucleotides not matched to a gene: 10. Germline CDR1 and CDR2: SGHTA and FQGNSA. Drawing the rest from reference TRBV7-2 and TRBJ2-5, the complete variable domain is GAGVSQSPSNKVTEKGKDVELRCDPISGHTALYWYRQSLGQGLEFLIYFQGNSAPDKSGLPSDRFSAERTGGSVSTLTIQRTQQEDSAVYLCASSSADRVGETQYFGPGTRLLVL.

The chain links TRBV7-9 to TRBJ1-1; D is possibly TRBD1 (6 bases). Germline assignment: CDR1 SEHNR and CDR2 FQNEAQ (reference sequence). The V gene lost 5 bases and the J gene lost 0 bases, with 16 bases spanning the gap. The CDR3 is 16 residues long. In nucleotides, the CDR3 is TGTGCCAGCAGCACTTCGATAAGGGACATGAACACTGAAGCTTTCTTT. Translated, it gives CASSTSIRDMNTEAFF.

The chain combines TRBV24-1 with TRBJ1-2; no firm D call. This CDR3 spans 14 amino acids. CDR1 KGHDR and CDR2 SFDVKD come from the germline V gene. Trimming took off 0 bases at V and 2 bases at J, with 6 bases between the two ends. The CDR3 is CATSDLTANYGYTF. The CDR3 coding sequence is TGTGCCACCAGTGATTTGACGGCGAACTATGGCTACACCTTC.

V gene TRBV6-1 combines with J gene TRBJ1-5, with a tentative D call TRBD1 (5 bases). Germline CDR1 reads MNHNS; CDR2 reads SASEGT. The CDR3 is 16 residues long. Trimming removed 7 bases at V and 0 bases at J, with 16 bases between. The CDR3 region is CASTPNRQNSNQPQHF. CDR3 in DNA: TGTGCCAGCACCCCGAATCGACAGAATAGCAATCAGCCCCAGCATTTT.

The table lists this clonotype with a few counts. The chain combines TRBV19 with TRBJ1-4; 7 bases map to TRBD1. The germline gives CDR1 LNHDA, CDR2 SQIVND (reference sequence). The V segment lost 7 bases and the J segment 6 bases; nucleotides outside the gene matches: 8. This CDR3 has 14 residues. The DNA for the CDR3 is TGTGCCAGTACCACTGACGACAGGGATGAAAAACTGTTTTTT. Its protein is CASTTDDRDEKLFF.

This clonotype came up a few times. CDR3 sequence reads: CASSLPHRENNSPLHF. CDR3 nucleotides: TGTGCCAGCAGTTTACCCCACAGGGAAAATAATTCACCCCTCCACTTT. V gene TRBV12-3 or TRBV12-4 combines with J gene TRBJ1-6; possible D gene TRBD1, 6 bases. The CDR3 is 16 residues long. The ends were cut back, 2 bases at V and 5 bases at J, with 13 bases in the middle.

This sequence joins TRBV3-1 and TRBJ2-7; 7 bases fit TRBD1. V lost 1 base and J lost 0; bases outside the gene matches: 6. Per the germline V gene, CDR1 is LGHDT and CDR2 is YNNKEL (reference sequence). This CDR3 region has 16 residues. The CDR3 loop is CASSQGQGRGSYEQYF. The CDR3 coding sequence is TGTGCCAGCAGCCAAGGACAGGGTAGGGGCTCCTACGAGCAGTACTTC.

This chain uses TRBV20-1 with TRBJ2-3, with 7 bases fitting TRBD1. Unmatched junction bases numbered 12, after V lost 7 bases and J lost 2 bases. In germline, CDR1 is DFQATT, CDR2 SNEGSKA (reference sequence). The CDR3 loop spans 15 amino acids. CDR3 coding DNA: TGCAGTGGCGGAATACAGGGGTCTTACACAGATACGCAGTATTTT. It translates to CSGGIQGSYTDTQYF.

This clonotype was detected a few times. CDR3 DNA: TGCGCCAGTACAGGGGACTCCTACGAGCAGTACTTC. Its translation: CASTGDSYEQYF. The gene calls are TRBV5-1 and TRBJ2-7, with 7 positions matching TRBD1. This CDR3 has 12 residues. The trim removed 8 bases at V and 0 bases at J, leaving 2 bases unmatched. Per the germline V gene, CDR1 is SGHRS and CDR2 is YFSETQ.

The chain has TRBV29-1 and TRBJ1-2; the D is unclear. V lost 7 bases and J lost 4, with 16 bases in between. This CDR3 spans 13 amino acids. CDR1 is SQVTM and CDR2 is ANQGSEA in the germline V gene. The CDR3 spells CSALRTSSYGYTF. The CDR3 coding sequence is TGCAGCGCCTTGCGAACCTCATCCTATGGCTACACCTTC.

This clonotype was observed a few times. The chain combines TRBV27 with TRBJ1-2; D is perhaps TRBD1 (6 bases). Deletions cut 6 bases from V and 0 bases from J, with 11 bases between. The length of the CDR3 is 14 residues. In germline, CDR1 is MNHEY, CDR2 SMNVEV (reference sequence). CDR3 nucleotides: TGTGCCAGCAGGGGGGGCAGGGCTAACTATGGCTACACCTTC. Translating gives CASRGGRANYGYTF.

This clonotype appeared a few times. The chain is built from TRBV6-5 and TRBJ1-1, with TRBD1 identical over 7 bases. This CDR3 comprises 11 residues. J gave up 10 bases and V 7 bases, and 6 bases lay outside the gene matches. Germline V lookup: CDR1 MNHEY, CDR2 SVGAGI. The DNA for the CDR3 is TGTGCCAGCAATGCAGGGGGGGCAGCTTTCTTT. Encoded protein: CASNAGGAAFF.

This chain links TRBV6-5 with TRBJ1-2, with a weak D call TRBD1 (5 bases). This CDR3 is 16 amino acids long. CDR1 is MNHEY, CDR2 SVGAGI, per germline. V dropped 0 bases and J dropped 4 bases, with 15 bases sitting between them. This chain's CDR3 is CASSYSSGAGSYGYTF. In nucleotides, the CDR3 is TGTGCCAGCAGTTACTCTAGTGGGGCTGGGAGCTATGGCTACACCTTC.

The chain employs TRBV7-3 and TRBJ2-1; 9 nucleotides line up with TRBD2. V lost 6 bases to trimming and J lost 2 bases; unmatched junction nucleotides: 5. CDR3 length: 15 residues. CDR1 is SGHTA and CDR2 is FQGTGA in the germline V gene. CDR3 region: CASSLSGGTYNEQFF. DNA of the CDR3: TGTGCCAGCAGTCTTAGCGGGGGAACCTACAATGAGCAGTTCTTC.

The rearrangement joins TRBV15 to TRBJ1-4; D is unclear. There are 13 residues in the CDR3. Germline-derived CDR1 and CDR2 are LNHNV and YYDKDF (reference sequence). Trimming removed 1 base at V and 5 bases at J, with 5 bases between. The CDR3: CATSRGVNEKLFF. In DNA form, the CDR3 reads TGTGCCACCAGCAGAGGGGTAAATGAAAAACTGTTTTTT.

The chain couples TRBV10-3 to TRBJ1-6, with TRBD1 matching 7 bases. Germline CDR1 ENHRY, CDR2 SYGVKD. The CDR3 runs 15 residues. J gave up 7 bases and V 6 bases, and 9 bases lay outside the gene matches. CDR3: CAIRADRVGNSPLHF. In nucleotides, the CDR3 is TGTGCCATCAGAGCCGACAGGGTTGGCAATTCACCCCTCCACTTT.

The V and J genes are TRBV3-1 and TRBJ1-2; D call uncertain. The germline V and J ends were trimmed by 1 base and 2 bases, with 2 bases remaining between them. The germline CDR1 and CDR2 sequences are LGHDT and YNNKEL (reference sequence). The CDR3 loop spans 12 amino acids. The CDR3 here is CASSQVNYGYTF. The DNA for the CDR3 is TGTGCCAGCAGCCAAGTGAACTATGGCTACACCTTC.

The CDR3 loop is CASSKAAGDNYGYTF. The CDR3 nucleotides read TGTGCCAGCAGCAAAGCGGCAGGGGACAACTATGGCTACACCTTC. The chain is built from TRBV21-1 and TRBJ1-2; the DNA was not compared with TRBD1, the D call given in the table. TRBV21-1 is a listed pseudogene. The CDR3 loop spans 15 amino acids.

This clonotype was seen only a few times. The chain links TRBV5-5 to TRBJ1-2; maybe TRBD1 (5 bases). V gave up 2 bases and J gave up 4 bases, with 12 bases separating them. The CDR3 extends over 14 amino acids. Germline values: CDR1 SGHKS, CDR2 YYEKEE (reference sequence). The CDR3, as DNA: TGTGCCAGCAGCTTCGAAGGGACCAGCTATGGCTACACCTTC. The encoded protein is CASSFEGTSYGYTF.